The text below deals with one T cell receptor beta chain. This clone's antigen is unknown. No much larger clonotype is one base removed from it; base qualities were not supplied. Donors were around 37 systemically healthy Caucasian individuals from Russia aged roughly 6 to 100 years. About 10 milliliters of peripheral blood were collected from each donor into EDTA-treated Vacutainer tubes. Ficoll-Paque density-gradient centrifugation was used to isolate PBMCs, with at least 6.5 million per sample. Trizol reagent was used to extract total RNA from PBMCs, with at least 5.5 micrograms per sample. For every donor, an aliquot of PBMCs went through flow cytometry to measure the percentages of naive CD45RAhigh/CD27high T cells. The sample originates from a study of blood T cells in healthy people across ages (dated by TCRdb to the mid-2010s). The study in broad terms: In model experiments, template switching captured roughly one uniquely barcoded TCR beta cDNA molecule for every two T cells. Age-related changes in TCR beta repertoire diversity were measured in the study by deep sequencing normalized with unique cDNA molecular identifiers. The study analyzed two additional independent replicas of 1 million unique cDNA reads from the same blood draw for two donors, one aged 18 to 30 and one aged 80 or older. Four age groups were formed from the donors: young (average 16 years), middle-aged (roughly 38), aged (62) and long-lived (less than 85).

The receptor library was made with 5' RACE. Instrument on record: Illumina HiSeq 2500. A second PCR of roughly 7 to 12 cycles was run with a J-beta primer mix and a sample-barcoded 5' primer. A unique molecular identifier was introduced onto each TCR beta cDNA molecule by a template-switch 5' adaptor carrying 12 random nucleotides. At least 3 million CDR3-containing paired-end reads were obtained from each sample. First-strand cDNA synthesis was performed from all RNA using the Mint cDNA synthesis kit, with priming by a TRBC-specific oligonucleotide. Following uracil-DNA glycosylase treatment, all cDNA underwent a first 18-cycle PCR with the universal primers M1SS and BC2_uni_R. From the authors' description of their analysis: For normalization, 1 million high-quality reads were randomly selected from each sample, with every read carrying a distinct molecular identifier. Reads with shared molecular identifiers were discarded instead of being binned into consensus sequences. CDR3 identification, clonotype clustering and error correction used MiTCR with a Q25 quality threshold and the strictest error-elimination algorithm. A nonparametric unseen species model with Euler transformation was used to estimate a lower bound on total TCR beta diversity. Through fastp at Q25 and MiXCR, TCRdb rebuilt clones from the public reads, retaining in-frame beta chains. Identical CDR3 proteins give one entry, which carries the most common genes and DNA. The V and J calls follow TCRdb's processing rather than the paper's. This sample has roughly 700,000 distinct CDR3 sequences in its table, and just under 25% of those were observed once. Under 10% of the sample comes from the top ten.

What the work shows at the level of the full study, not this receptor alone: Compared with the aged group, more naive CD4+ T cells, fewer expanded clones and increased TCR diversity were shown by the long-lived group, suggesting age selection. The CMV infection status of donors was not known, potentially confounding age-related changes in expanded clonotypes. Total diversity estimates from one million sequenced T cells were considered lower bounds and underestimates. Bulk unsorted PBMC profiling prevented conclusive comparison of naive and antigen-experienced compartments. Observed TCR beta diversity per million T cells fell roughly linearly with age, and a significant reduction was already apparent by age about 36. A strong correlation was found between observed TCR beta diversity and the percentage of naive T cells measured by flow cytometry.

V drops 0 bases and J drops 8 bases, leaving 19 bases in between. The CDR3 sequence holds 17 residues, the cysteine and phenylalanine included. The read is trimmed to its CDR3 DNA, 51 bases read in frame from base 1. CDR1 and CDR2, per the germline V gene, are MGHDK and SYGVNS. These same records also appear under a second study, on T cells of mothers and their children. The second study's paper adds: Nine systemically healthy Caucasian individuals, comprising three mothers and their six children, were included as donors. cDNA synthesis used all of the extracted RNA, with roughly 1.5 ug of RNA in each 15 ul reaction. Sample barcodes and 2-4 random nucleotides were added via the M1S primer in the second PCR. Over 8.5 million TCR beta CDR3 reads were obtained for each mother, and some 3.1 million reads were obtained for each child. Thymic selection similarly shapes TCR recombination output in related and unrelated pairs, with minor effect from inherited differences. Related mother-child pairs always showed normalized repertoire overlap that was slightly higher than in unrelated mother-child pairs, though the difference was never significant. No persistent microchimeric T cell clones were detected, at a sensitivity of approximately 100 clones per million clonotypes. The study used deep NGS to compare TCR beta repertoires of mothers and children, seeking features distinguishing related mother-child pairs from unrelated individuals. Mothers averaged 40 +/- 4 years of age and children averaged roughly 10 +/- 4 years. After adapter ligation with NEBNext reagents, the libraries were sequenced on Illumina HiSeq 2000 with 100+100 nt paired-end reads. To prevent cross-contamination, the mother and child libraries were prepared one month apart and sequenced in separate runs. Each donor had between roughly 450,000 and 2,100,000 distinct TCR beta clonotypes identified. Naive TCR beta clonotypes were estimated from low-frequency clonotypes matched to each donor's FACS-determined naive share, without sorting.

The chain couples TRBV25-1 to TRBJ1-4; the D gene is possibly TRBD1, with 6 bases matching. The clonotype originates from a boy aged 10-17 years in good health. The sample consisted of blood. The nucleotide sequence is TGTGCCAGCAGTGAATATATTCTGGGGGCGACCTCGGAAAAACTGTTTTTT. This codes for CASSEYILGATSEKLFF.